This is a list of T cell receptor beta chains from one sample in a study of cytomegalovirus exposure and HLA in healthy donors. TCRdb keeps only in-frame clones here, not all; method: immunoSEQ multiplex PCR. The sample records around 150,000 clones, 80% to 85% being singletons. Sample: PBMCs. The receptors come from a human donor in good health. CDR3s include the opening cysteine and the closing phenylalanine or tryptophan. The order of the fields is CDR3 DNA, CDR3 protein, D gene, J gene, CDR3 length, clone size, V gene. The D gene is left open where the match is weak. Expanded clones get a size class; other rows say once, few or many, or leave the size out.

TGTGCCATCAGCCCTTTAGGAAGCGGGGGGGCAAATGAGCAGTTCTTC,CAISPLGSGGANEQFF,TRBD2,TRBJ2-1,16,.,TRBV10-3
TGCAGCGTTGGACAGGGGAACACTGAAGCTTTCTTT,CSVGQGNTEAFF,TRBD1,TRBJ1-1,12,few,TRBV29-1
TGTGCCAGCATTCCTAGGTTCGGGGACAGGGGGCCAAATGAGCAGTTCTTC,CASIPRFGDRGPNEQFF,TRBD1,TRBJ2-1,17,.,TRBV7-2
TGTGCCAGCAGCGCGGACAGGGTTTCTCTCATCACTGAAGCTTTCTTT,CASSADRVSLITEAFF,TRBD1,TRBJ1-1,16,.,TRBV9
TGTGCCAGCAGTGATCGTGCGGGGGGGTATGAGACCCAGTACTTC,CASSDRAGGYETQYF,TRBD2,TRBJ2-5,15,.,TRBV2
TGTGCCAGCAGTATTTTCTACCCCGGGACAGAGAATAACTATGGCTACACCTTC,CASSIFYPGTENNYGYTF,TRBD1,TRBJ1-2,18,.,TRBV27
TGCGCCAGCAGCCCGACGCTAGCGGGGGACGAGCAGTACTTC,CASSPTLAGDEQYF,TRBD2,TRBJ2-7,14,.,TRBV4-1
TGTGCCAGCAGTAAAACACAGGGTGAGAAGTTCTTC,CASSKTQGEKFF,.,TRBJ2-1,12,once,TRBV6-6
TGCGCCAGCAGCCGAAGAGGACTAGCGGGGGGGGAGACCCAGTACTTC,CASSRRGLAGGETQYF,TRBD2,TRBJ2-5,16,.,TRBV5-1
TGTGCCAGCAGCCGCCGGACAGGGCGCAACACTGAAGCTTTCTTT,CASSRRTGRNTEAFF,TRBD1,TRBJ1-1,15,.,TRBV5-4
TGCAGTGCCGAGGCAGATACGCAGTATTTT,CSAEADTQYF,.,TRBJ2-3,10,.,TRBV20-1
TGCGCCAGCAGCCAAGCTCCAGGGGATTTGTTCACCTTC,CASSQAPGDLFTF,.,TRBJ1-2,13,.,TRBV4-1
TGTGCCAGCAGCCAAGGACAGGGTGGTAATTCACCCCTCCACTTT,CASSQGQGGNSPLHF,TRBD1,TRBJ1-6,15,.,TRBV5-4
TGTGCCAGCAGCAGCGGCAGGGGTACCGGGGAGCTGTTTTTT,CASSSGRGTGELFF,.,TRBJ2-2,14,.,TRBV9
TGTGCCACCAGCAGAGATCGAGGGTTCTCCTACGAGCAGTACTTC,CATSRDRGFSYEQYF,.,TRBJ2-7,15,.,TRBV15
TGTGCCAGCAGTCAGGGGACCTGGGTGGAAAAACTGTTTTTT,CASSQGTWVEKLFF,.,TRBJ1-4,14,.,TRBV7-2
TGTGCCAGCAGCTTGCGGGGGTTTCGCGAGACCCAGTACTTC,CASSLRGFRETQYF,TRBD2,TRBJ2-5,14,.,TRBV7-9
TGTGCCAGCAGCTTAACGGGGGATTCCTACAATGAGCAGTTCTTC,CASSLTGDSYNEQFF,.,TRBJ2-1,15,.,TRBV7-2
TGTGCCAGCAGCTTGGTGGGCGGGGGGCGCCCCCGCGGCTACACCTTC,CASSLVGGGRPRGYTF,.,TRBJ1-2,16,.,TRBV5-6
TGTGCCAGCAGCTCCGGGGCCGGGACAGGGAATTCACCCCTCCACTTT,CASSSGAGTGNSPLHF,TRBD1,TRBJ1-6,16,.,TRBV7-6
TGTGCCAGCTCATCCCGGGACAGGGGGCCCGCGACTGAAGCTTTCTTT,CASSSRDRGPATEAFF,TRBD1,TRBJ1-1,16,few,TRBV18
TGTGCCAGCAGTGAATCCGGGACAGCCTATGGCTACACCTTC,CASSESGTAYGYTF,TRBD1,TRBJ1-2,14,.,TRBV25-1
TGTGCCAGCAGCGTAGTAGCCGGCGGGGCGAACTCTGGGGCCAACGTCCTGACTTTC,CASSVVAGGANSGANVLTF,.,TRBJ2-6,19,once,TRBV9
TGTGCCAGCAGTCCAAGCCCAGGGAACACCGGGGAGCTGTTTTTT,CASSPSPGNTGELFF,.,TRBJ2-2,15,.,TRBV9
TGTGCCAGCAGCGTAGACCAGGGGGCGCAGGACGAGCAGTACTTC,CASSVDQGAQDEQYF,TRBD1,TRBJ2-7,15,.,TRBV9
TGTGCCAGCAGCCGAGGACTAGAAGCCTCTTACGAGCAGTACTTC,CASSRGLEASYEQYF,TRBD2,TRBJ2-7,15,once,TRBV5-8
TGTGCCAGCAGCGCCCAGGGGGCCACTAATGAAAAACTGTTTTTT,CASSAQGATNEKLFF,TRBD1,TRBJ1-4,15,.,TRBV9
TGTGCCAGCAGCTTTTTCGACAGGGTGGGGTATTCACCCCTCCACTTT,CASSFFDRVGYSPLHF,TRBD1,TRBJ1-6,16,.,TRBV7-9
TGTGCCAGCAGCTTAGTCGGTTGGTCCTACGAGCAGTACTTC,CASSLVGWSYEQYF,.,TRBJ2-7,14,.,TRBV11-3
TGTGCCAGCAGGGGACAGGGGGCGAATGGCTACACCTTC,CASRGQGANGYTF,TRBD1,TRBJ1-2,13,.,TRBV2
TGCGCCAGCAGCCAAGACGGGACTAGCGACTACAATGAGCAGTTCTTC,CASSQDGTSDYNEQFF,TRBD2,TRBJ2-1,16,.,TRBV4-1
TGCAGCGTGGAAGGACAGGGAAAAGGCAATGAGCAGTTCTTC,CSVEGQGKGNEQFF,TRBD1,TRBJ2-1,14,.,TRBV29-1
TGTGCCAGTAGTATAAAGCGGGGGCCCCGCACAGATACGCAGTATTTT,CASSIKRGPRTDTQYF,TRBD2,TRBJ2-3,16,.,TRBV19
TGTGCCAGCAGCTGGAGTCCGGGAGCCGAAAATGAGCAGTTCTTC,CASSWSPGAENEQFF,.,TRBJ2-1,15,.,TRBV5-4
TGTGCCACTGCGGGACAGGGGGGGACTGAAGCTTTCTTT,CATAGQGGTEAFF,TRBD1,TRBJ1-1,13,.,TRBV10-3
TGTGCCAGCAGCTTGATCCGGGGAAATTCACCCCTCCACTTT,CASSLIRGNSPLHF,.,TRBJ1-6,14,once,TRBV5-8
TGTGCCAGCAGCTTGGTCGGACAGCCCTACGAGCAGTACTTC,CASSLVGQPYEQYF,.,TRBJ2-7,14,.,TRBV5-6
TGTGCCAGCAGCGTAGTAGCGGGGCCGAGGGAGACCCAGTACTTC,CASSVVAGPRETQYF,TRBD2,TRBJ2-5,15,.,TRBV7-2
TGTGCCAGCAGCACCCCGGGGGGGGTGGGTAACTATGGCTACACCTTC,CASSTPGGVGNYGYTF,.,TRBJ1-2,16,.,TRBV7-8
TGTGCCAGCAGTCTAGGGGGGGGCACTGAAGCTTTCTTT,CASSLGGGTEAFF,.,TRBJ1-1,13,.,TRBV9
TGTGCCAGCAGCGTAGGTGGACACCTCACAGATACGCAGTATTTT,CASSVGGHLTDTQYF,.,TRBJ2-3,15,.,TRBV9
TGCGCCAGCAGCCCCAGATCGCAGGGTTTCGACGAGCAGTACTTC,CASSPRSQGFDEQYF,.,TRBJ2-7,15,.,TRBV4-3
TGCGCCAGCAGCGACGAAACAGGGGTCTATGGCTACACCTTC,CASSDETGVYGYTF,TRBD1,TRBJ1-2,14,once,TRBV4-3
TGTGCCAGCAGCTCAACGGCTCAACGGGACATCTCGAACACCGGGGAGCTGTTTTTT,CASSSTAQRDISNTGELFF,.,TRBJ2-2,19,.,TRBV9
TGCAGCGTTAATATCGACAGGGACGAGCAGTACTTC,CSVNIDRDEQYF,TRBD1,TRBJ2-7,12,.,TRBV29-1
TGCGCCAGCAAAACTAGCGGGCACAATGAGCAGTTCTTC,CASKTSGHNEQFF,TRBD2,TRBJ2-1,13,once,TRBV5-1
TGTGCCACCCAGACAGCTTACGAGCAGTACTTC,CATQTAYEQYF,.,TRBJ2-7,11,.,TRBV10-3
TGTGCCAGCAGCTTAGGTCTTACAGGGGGCTCCCCCCTCCACTTT,CASSLGLTGGSPLHF,TRBD1,TRBJ1-6,15,.,TRBV7-2
TGTGCCAGCAGCTTGTGGCGGACTGAAGCTTTCTTT,CASSLWRTEAFF,.,TRBJ1-1,12,.,TRBV5-4
TGCGCCAGCAGCCAAGATTGGGGAGGGACAGGCCAATCCTACGAGCAGTACTTC,CASSQDWGGTGQSYEQYF,.,TRBJ2-7,18,few,TRBV4-3
TGTGCCAGCTCACCACCGACGACACCGAACACTGAAGCTTTCTTT,CASSPPTTPNTEAFF,.,TRBJ1-1,15,.,TRBV18
TGTGCCAGCAGATCGGGACAGAGCTCCTACAATGAGCAGTTCTTC,CASRSGQSSYNEQFF,TRBD1,TRBJ2-1,15,once,TRBV6-1
TGTGCCAGCAGCTCCTGGACAGGGGTGAATTCACCCCTCCACTTT,CASSSWTGVNSPLHF,TRBD1,TRBJ1-6,15,.,TRBV5-4
TGTGCTAGCAGCTTAGGGAGGACTAGCGGGGGGCTAGAGACCCAGTACTTC,CASSLGRTSGGLETQYF,TRBD2,TRBJ2-5,17,.,TRBV7-7
TGCGCCAGCAGTCCCCGACCCACAGGCATTGGGGGCAATCAGCCCCAGCATTTT,CASSPRPTGIGGNQPQHF,.,TRBJ1-5,18,.,TRBV23-1
TGTGCCAGCAGCCCGGGACAGGGGGCCCACGAGCAGTACTTC,CASSPGQGAHEQYF,TRBD1,TRBJ2-7,14,.,TRBV7-9
TGTGCCAGCCGTCGGGGGGACACCAACACCGGGGAGCTGTTTTTT,CASRRGDTNTGELFF,.,TRBJ2-2,15,.,TRBV7-9
TGCGCCAGCAGCCCGCGGGGGGCTGCTGGGGAGACCCAGTACTTC,CASSPRGAAGETQYF,TRBD2,TRBJ2-5,15,.,TRBV5-1
TGTGCCAGCAGCTTGGGATTAACGGGACTAGCAATGGGAGATACGCAGTATTTT,CASSLGLTGLAMGDTQYF,TRBD2,TRBJ2-3,18,.,TRBV5-6
TGTGCCAGCAGCGTAGGGTCCGGCAGGGGGACCTACGAGCAGTACTTC,CASSVGSGRGTYEQYF,TRBD1,TRBJ2-7,16,.,TRBV9